What follows are 17 T cell receptor beta chains derived from one specimen sequenced in a study of cytomegalovirus exposure and HLA in healthy donors. The PCR had 60 Vbeta and 13 Jbeta primers. TCRdb keeps only in-frame clones here, not all; method: immunoSEQ multiplex PCR. This table has some 89,000 clones, 78% appearing once. The specimen was PBMCs. Every receptor here comes from a middle-aged woman in good health and CMV-seropositive.

The gene calls are TRBV10-3 and TRBJ1-1; D perhaps matches TRBD1 (6 bases). Trimming left V 6 bases short and J 4 bases short, with 9 bases between. Per germline, CDR1 ENHRY and CDR2 SYGVKD. This CDR3 is 12 amino acids long. As DNA, the CDR3 is TGTGCCATCAGACAGGGAATCACTGAAGCTTTCTTT. It specifies CAIRQGITEAFF.

The V call is TRBV27, the J call TRBJ2-3, with 15 positions matching TRBD2. With V trimmed by 5 bases and J by 0 bases, 3 bases remained unmatched. Germline CDR1 and CDR2: MNHEY and SMNVEV (reference sequence). The CDR3 covers 17 residues. The CDR3: CASSPGLAGGSTDTQYF. DNA for the CDR3: TGTGCCAGCAGTCCGGGACTAGCGGGAGGAAGCACAGATACGCAGTATTTT.

V and J are TRBV2 and TRBJ2-5; D is perhaps TRBD2 (6 bases). The CDR3 is 16 residues long. From germline, CDR1 is SNHLY and CDR2 FYNNEI. V gave up 2 bases and J gave up 2 bases, with 15 bases separating them. The CDR3 DNA reads TGTGCCAGCAGTGAAAACGGGCGCGGGGTTCAAGAGACCCAGTACTTC. Protein sequence: CASSENGRGVQETQYF.

The rearrangement joins TRBV2 to TRBJ1-4; a weak D match, TRBD1 (6 bases). CDR1 is SNHLY, CDR2 FYNNEI, per germline. The length of the CDR3 is 15 residues. Between the trimmed V and J ends, which lost 4 bases and 7 bases, there was a span of 16 bases. DNA for the CDR3: TGTGCCAGCAGTGCGGACAGATTAGAAAGTGAAAAACTGTTTTTT. Translated, it gives CASSADRLESEKLFF.

This clone was recorded a few times. The V gene is TRBV19, the J gene TRBJ2-1; 8 positions match TRBD2. V was clipped by 5 bases and J by 9 bases; unmatched bases: 18. In germline, CDR1 is LNHDA, CDR2 SQIVND (reference sequence). The CDR3 spans 17 residues. CDR3 region: CASSRIEVAGSTVEQFF. CDR3 DNA sequence: TGTGCCAGTAGTCGTATTGAGGTAGCGGGGAGTACAGTTGAGCAGTTCTTC.

The chain recombines TRBV19 with TRBJ2-3, with 12 positions matching TRBD2. V was clipped by 11 bases and J by 4 bases; unmatched bases: 7. CDR1 LNHDA and CDR2 SQIVND come from the germline V gene (reference sequence). The CDR3 is 14 residues long. The chain's CDR3 is CAARTSGDSDTQYF. For the CDR3, the DNA is TGTGCCGCCAGGACTAGCGGGGATTCAGATACGCAGTATTTT.

This chain uses TRBV7-3 with TRBJ2-1, with a possible D match to TRBD2 (6 bases). The CDR3 has 18 residues. V lost 2 bases and J 5 bases, leaving 22 bases between the germline ends. Germline V gene sequence: CDR1 SGHTA, CDR2 FQGTGA. As DNA, the CDR3 is TGTGCCAGCAGCTTACTCCCACGAGGCCAGGACTACCACAATGAGCAGTTCTTC. Translating gives CASSLLPRGQDYHNEQFF.

The chain couples TRBV5-1 to TRBJ2-7; 10 bases map to TRBD2. V gave up 1 base and J gave up 3 bases; unmatched junction bases: 4. The CDR3 spans 15 residues. Germline CDR1 reads SGHRS; CDR2 reads YFSETQ. The CDR3 is CASSLFSSGSYEQYF. CDR3 coding DNA: TGCGCCAGCAGCTTGTTTTCTAGCGGGAGCTACGAGCAGTACTTC.

The V and J genes are TRBV7-9 and TRBJ2-7; TRBD1 agrees at 8 bases. The junction had 5 bases not matched to a gene; V was cut back by 4 bases and J by 3 bases. The CDR3 covers 14 residues. In germline, CDR1 is SEHNR, CDR2 FQNEAQ (reference sequence). The CDR3 loop is CASSYDRGDYEQYF. The CDR3 DNA follows: TGTGCCAGCAGCTACGACAGGGGAGACTACGAGCAGTACTTC.

V and J are TRBV18 and TRBJ2-7; D might be TRBD2 (5 bases). CDR1 is KGHSH, CDR2 LQKENI, per germline. V lost 9 bases, J lost 3 bases, and 15 bases lay in between. CDR3 size: 13 residues. The CDR3 DNA reads TGTGCCAGTTCCCCGGGGTCGGGCTACGAGCAGTACTTC. Amino acids: CASSPGSGYEQYF. Full variable domain (missing parts from reference TRBV18 and TRBJ2-7): NAGVMQNPRHLVRRRGQEARLRCSPMKGHSHVYWYRQLPEEGLKFMVYLQKENIIDESGMPKERFSAEFPKEGPSILRIQQVVRGDSAAYFCASSPGSGYEQYFGPGTRLTVT.

The chain's CDR3 is CASSEVGEVGQPQHF. CDR3 in DNA: TGTGCCAGCAGTGAAGTGGGAGAGGTCGGGCAGCCCCAGCATTTT. V usage is TRBV6-1 and J usage is TRBJ1-5; D remains ambiguous. The CDR3 length is 15 residues. V lost 1 base to trimming and J lost 7 bases, with 14 bases between them. Germline CDR1 and CDR2: MNHNS and SASEGT.

This chain joins TRBV27 and TRBJ1-2; a weak D match, TRBD1 (6 bases). The V and J ends lost 7 bases and 4 bases respectively, with 16 bases between them. Germline CDR1 MNHEY, CDR2 SMNVEV (reference sequence). The CDR3 runs 14 residues. The DNA for the CDR3 is TGTGCCAGCAAACTGACAGGTTCGGGCTATGGCTACACCTTC. It translates to CASKLTGSGYGYTF.

This chain uses TRBV2 with TRBJ2-5; D might be TRBD2 (6 bases). From germline, CDR1 is SNHLY and CDR2 FYNNEI. Trimming pared 4 bases from V and 0 bases from J, leaving 15 bases between. This CDR3 is built from 16 residues. CDR3 DNA sequence: TGTGCCAGCAGTGGCCAGGCTAGCGAGTACCAAGAGACCCAGTACTTC. Its translation: CASSGQASEYQETQYF. Full variable domain (remainder filled in from reference TRBV2 and TRBJ2-5): EPEVTQTPSHQVTQMGQEVILRCVPISNHLYFYWYRQILGQKVEFLVSFYNNEISEKSEIFDDQFSVERPDGSNFTLKIRSTKLEDSAMYFCASSGQASEYQETQYFGPGTRLLVL.

The chain combines TRBV29-1 with TRBJ1-2; a weak D match, TRBD1 (6 bases). The CDR3 sequence is 11 residues long. Trimming removed 4 bases at V and 8 bases at J, with 11 bases between. Germline lookup yields CDR1 SQVTM and CDR2 ANQGSEA. CDR3 in amino acids: CSVVDSGGYTF. DNA for the CDR3: TGCAGCGTTGTGGACAGTGGAGGCTACACCTTC.

The chain is built from TRBV10-2 and TRBJ2-7; possibly TRBD2 for D (5 bases). V was trimmed by 8 bases and J by 4 bases, leaving 18 bases between them. The CDR3 sequence is 14 residues long. Germline CDR1 and CDR2: WSHSY and SAAADI. CDR3 protein: CASSVVGSGYEQYF. In DNA, the CDR3 is TGCGCCAGCTCAGTGGTAGGCAGCGGTTACGAGCAGTACTTC.

The rearrangement uses TRBV6-5 and TRBJ2-1, with 8 bases lining up with TRBD1. Trimming took 2 bases from V and 7 from J; bases not matched to a gene: 7. The CDR3 is made up of 15 amino acids. Germline V lookup: CDR1 MNHEY, CDR2 SVGAGI. The CDR3, as DNA: TGTGCCAGCAGTTACGAGACAGGGGAGAGGAATGAGCAGTTCTTC. It codes for CASSYETGERNEQFF.

The chain couples TRBV5-5 to TRBJ1-5; no firm D call. CDR1 SGHKS and CDR2 YYEKEE come from the germline V gene (reference sequence). The CDR3 totals 13 residues. The ends were cut back, 2 bases at V and 10 bases at J, with 13 bases in the middle. CDR3 region: CASSFIGEQPQHF. The CDR3 DNA reads as TGTGCCAGCAGCTTTATTGGAGAACAACCCCAGCATTTT.